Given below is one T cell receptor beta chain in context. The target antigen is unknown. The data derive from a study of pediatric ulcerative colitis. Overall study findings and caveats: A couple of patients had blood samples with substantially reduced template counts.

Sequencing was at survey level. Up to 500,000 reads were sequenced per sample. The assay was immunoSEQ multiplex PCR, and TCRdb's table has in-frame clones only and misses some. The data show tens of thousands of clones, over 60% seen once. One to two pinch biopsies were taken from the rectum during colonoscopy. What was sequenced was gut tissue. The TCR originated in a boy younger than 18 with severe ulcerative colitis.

CDR3 amino acids: CASSSRDYGYTF. CDR3 in DNA: TGTGCCAGTAGTTCCAGGGACTATGGCTACACCTTC. The chain joins TRBV19 to TRBJ1-2, with TRBD1 as a possible D gene (5 bases). V gave up 5 bases and J gave up 3 bases, with 7 bases separating them. Looked up from germline, CDR1 is LNHDA and CDR2 is SQIVND (reference sequence). The CDR3 loop spans 12 amino acids.